Shown below are 32 T cell receptor beta chains from a single sample sequenced in a study of blood T cell repertoires in COVID-19. Produced via immunoSEQ multiplex PCR; TCRdb's table is partial and in-frame only. The sample lists roughly 84,000 clones, 75% to 85% occurring once. The sample taken for sequencing was peripheral blood. The receptor source for this set is a man in his 60s with COVID-19, enrolled during active disease.

The rearrangement joins TRBV27 to TRBJ1-3; D uncertain. This CDR3 has 13 amino acids. V lost 6 bases to trimming and J lost 2 bases, with 8 bases between them. Germline CDR1 is MNHEY and CDR2 is SMNVEV (reference sequence). The CDR3 nucleotides read TGTGCCAGCAGGGAGGGTCCTGGAAACACCATATATTTT. Amino acid sequence: CASREGPGNTIYF.

V usage is TRBV5-8 and J usage is TRBJ1-3, with TRBD1 matching 8 bases. Germline CDR1 SGHTS, CDR2 YDEGEE. V lost 1 base, J lost 4 bases, and 4 bases stayed unmatched. CDR3 size: 15 residues. The CDR3 here is CASSLRTGLGNTIYF. CDR3 nucleotide sequence: TGTGCCAGCAGCTTGCGGACAGGGTTAGGAAACACCATATATTTT.

The J gene is TRBJ2-7, the V gene TRBV5-6; TRBD1 agrees at 7 bases. Germline V gene lookup returns CDR1 SGHDT and CDR2 YYEEEE. The CDR3 is 15 amino acids. The V and J ends lost 4 bases and 2 bases, in that order; junction bases with no gene match: 9. Here the CDR3 reads CASSPAGTATYEQYF. CDR3 DNA: TGTGCCAGCAGCCCGGCCGGGACAGCGACCTACGAGCAGTACTTC.

This clone was seen only once. A much larger clone differs by one base, so this may be a read error. Other DNA sequences in the same sample also yield this CDR3. The chain employs TRBV5-5 and TRBJ2-3; TRBD2 matches at 9 bases. The CDR3 covers 16 residues. Per germline, CDR1 SGHKS and CDR2 YYEKEE (reference sequence). CDR3 DNA: TGTGCCAGCTGCTTGGGGGGGGGCGGGAGGGCCCTCCCTGGGTATTTT. It translates to CASCLGGGGRALPGYF. Filled out from reference TRBV5-5 and TRBJ2-3, the complete variable domain reads DAGVTQSPTHLIKTRGQQVTLRCSPISGHKSVSWYQQVLGQGPQFIFQYYEKEERGRGNFPDRFSARQFPNYSSELNVNALLLGDSALYLCASCLGGGGRALPGYFGPGTRLTVL.

The gene calls are TRBV19 and TRBJ2-5; 8 bases map to TRBD1. The CDR3 runs 14 residues. Germline CDR1 LNHDA, CDR2 SQIVND (reference sequence). With 5 bases clipped from V and 6 bases from J, the junction kept 8 bases outside the gene matches. The CDR3 nucleotides read TGTGCCAGTAGTCCAAGACAGGGGTCAAAGACCCAGTACTTC. It specifies CASSPRQGSKTQYF.

This chain links TRBV11-1 with TRBJ2-7; 9 bases fit TRBD1. V was pared by 7 bases and J by 6 bases, with 13 bases of the junction left unmatched. Looked up from germline, CDR1 is SGHAT and CDR2 is FQDESV (reference sequence). This CDR3 region has 15 residues. DNA for the CDR3: TGTGCCAGCACCCTCACCAGGACAGGGGTCGGCGAGCAGTACTTC. Its translation is CASTLTRTGVGEQYF. The entire variable domain, with the rest obtained from reference TRBV11-1 and TRBJ2-7, is as follows: EAEVAQSPRYKITEKSQAVAFWCDPISGHATLYWYRQILGQGPELLVQFQDESVVDDSQLPKDRFSAERLKGVDSTLKIQPAELGDSAMYLCASTLTRTGVGEQYFGPGTRLTVT.

Written as DNA, the CDR3 is TGTGCCAGCAGCTTGGTGGGGGGGGAGCCAGTGGGAAATACGCAGTATTTT. Translated, it gives CASSLVGGEPVGNTQYF. The V call is TRBV5-6, the J call TRBJ2-3, with TRBD2 matching 7 bases. Trimming removed 0 bases from V and 7 bases from J; junction bases left unmatched: 14. The CDR3 is 17 residues long. In germline, CDR1 is SGHDT, CDR2 YYEEEE.

This clone occurred a few times. This CDR3 is CASSQPRDRGGNGNQPQHF. The CDR3 bases are TGTGCCAGCAGTCAGCCCCGGGACAGGGGAGGTAATGGCAATCAGCCCCAGCATTTT. The rearrangement joins TRBV2 to TRBJ1-5, with TRBD1 matching 10 bases. The germline V gene has CDR1 SNHLY and CDR2 FYNNEI. The V segment lost 5 bases and the J segment 2 bases; nucleotides outside the gene matches: 15. The CDR3 is 19 residues long.

The rearrangement links TRBV7-3 to TRBJ2-2, with TRBD1 matching 7 bases. Germline V gives CDR1 SGHTA, CDR2 FQGTGA. Unmatched junction bases numbered 9, after V lost 5 bases and J lost 9 bases. The CDR3 consists of 14 residues. The CDR3 sequence: CASSAQTGIRELFF. The CDR3 DNA is TGTGCCAGCAGCGCCCAGACAGGGATCCGGGAGCTGTTTTTT.

V and J are TRBV3-1 (or the pseudogene TRBV3-2) and TRBJ1-2; no definite D call. The V gene lost 1 base and the J gene lost 1 base, with 10 bases spanning the gap. This CDR3 contains 15 residues. Germline V gene lookup returns CDR1 LGHDT and CDR2 YNNKEL (reference sequence). CDR3 nucleotides: TGTGCCAGCAGCCAAGGATGGAACAGTAACTATGGCTACACCTTC. Protein: CASSQGWNSNYGYTF.

V usage is TRBV2 and J usage is TRBJ2-5; 8 nucleotides line up with TRBD1. CDR1 and CDR2 (germline): SNHLY, FYNNEI. CDR3 length equals 15 residues. J gave up 3 bases and V 8 bases, and 11 bases lay outside the gene matches. CDR3 region: CASETGEDSEETQYF. The CDR3 DNA reads as TGTGCCAGCGAGACAGGGGAGGATTCAGAAGAGACCCAGTACTTC.

The CDR3 region has the DNA TGTGCCAGTAGGGTAGCGGGTGCGTTCACAGATACGCAGTATTTT. Its protein is CASRVAGAFTDTQYF. V and J are TRBV19 and TRBJ2-3; TRBD2 agrees at 7 bases. Germline V CDR1 and CDR2: LNHDA, SQIVND (reference sequence). This CDR3 spans 15 amino acids. J gave up 2 bases and V 6 bases, and 8 bases lay outside the gene matches.

This clone was counted a single time. The rearrangement uses TRBV28 and TRBJ2-7; 10 nucleotides agree with TRBD1. Looked up from germline, CDR1 is MDHEN and CDR2 is SYDVKM. Trimming at V came to 5 bases and at J to 7 bases, leaving 8 bases not matched to a gene. CDR3 length equals 14 residues. The chain's CDR3 is CASSLRQGAEEQYF. CDR3 coding DNA: TGTGCCAGCAGTCTCCGACAGGGGGCGGAAGAGCAGTACTTC. Variable domain in full (rest from reference TRBV28 and TRBJ2-7): DVKVTQSSRYLVKRTGEKVFLECVQDMDHENMFWYRQDPGLGLRLIYFSYDVKMKEKGDIPEGYSVSREKKERFSLILESASTNQTSMYLCASSLRQGAEEQYFGPGTRLTVT.

The chain has TRBV19 and TRBJ2-5; TRBD1 agrees at 9 bases. The CDR3 spans 15 residues. Germline lookup yields CDR1 LNHDA and CDR2 SQIVND (reference sequence). Trimming cost V 6 bases and J 4 bases; bases outside gene matches: 9. The CDR3 bases are TGTGCCAGTAGGGCGACAGGGGGGCAGGCAGAGACCCAGTACTTC. Amino acid sequence: CASRATGGQAETQYF. Filled out from reference TRBV19 and TRBJ2-5, the complete variable domain reads DGGITQSPKYLFRKEGQNVTLSCEQNLNHDAMYWYRQDPGQGLRLIYYSQIVNDFQKGDIAEGYSVSREKKESFPLTVTSAQKNPTAFYLCASRATGGQAETQYFGPGTRLLVL.

As regards this clone: This likely stems from a read error, as it lies one base from a far larger clone. Other DNA sequences in the same sample also yield this CDR3. The CDR3 DNA reads as TGTCCCCGCAGCTGGGGCGGGGGCGGGAGGGCCCTCCCTGGGTATTTT. Translating gives CPRSWGGGGRALPGYF. The rearrangement links TRBV5-5 to TRBJ2-3, with TRBD2 matching 9 bases. CDR1 is SGHKS, CDR2 YYEKEE, per germline (reference sequence). This CDR3 region has 16 residues.

Notes on this clone: A read error is the likely source, as a far larger clone sits one nucleotide away. Other nucleotide sequences in the sample specify the same CDR3. J is TRBJ2-3 and V is TRBV5-5; 9 nucleotides align to TRBD2. The CDR3 contains 16 residues. The germline V gene encodes CDR1 SGHKS and CDR2 YYEKEE (reference sequence). The DNA for the CDR3 is TGTGCCAGCCGCTTGGGAGGGGGCGGGAGGGCCCTCCCTGGGTATTTT. Translation: CASRLGGGGRALPGYF.

The chain uses TRBV9 and TRBJ2-3; 9 positions match TRBD2. V was clipped by 3 bases and J by 11 bases; unmatched bases: 13. This CDR3 is built from 15 residues. Germline V CDR1 and CDR2: SGDLS, YYNGEE. Here the CDR3 reads CASSASSGVIQGQYF. CDR3 bases: TGTGCCAGCAGCGCGTCTAGCGGGGTGATACAGGGGCAGTATTTT.

The CDR3 nucleotides are TGTGCCAGCAGCTTAGCAGCGGCCAAAAACATTCAGTACTTC. The encoded protein is CASSLAAAKNIQYF. The chain is built from TRBV13 and TRBJ2-4, with D unresolved. The CDR3 loop spans 14 amino acids. Trimming shortened V by 1 base and J by 1 base, and 5 bases separated the two germline ends. CDR1 PRHDT and CDR2 FYEKMQ come from the germline V gene (reference sequence).

The genes are TRBV18 and TRBJ2-3; 7 nucleotides agree with TRBD1. The CDR3 is 14 amino acids. Germline V gives CDR1 KGHSH, CDR2 LQKENI. With V trimmed by 2 bases and J by 6 bases, 5 bases remained unmatched. CDR3 amino acids: CASSPEDRLDTQYF. Here the CDR3 DNA reads TGTGCCAGCTCACCAGAGGACAGGTTGGATACGCAGTATTTT.

This clone was detected only a few times. The chain recombines TRBV19 with TRBJ2-7, with 8 nucleotides matching TRBD1. J gave up 3 bases and V 4 bases, and 8 bases lay outside the gene matches. CDR1 and CDR2 (germline): LNHDA, SQIVND (reference sequence). The CDR3 contains 15 residues. The CDR3 DNA sequence: TGTGCCAGTAGTAGGGGACAGGAGTTACTCTACGAGCAGTACTTC. As protein: CASSRGQELLYEQYF.

The chain employs TRBV15 and TRBJ2-7; 16 bases fit TRBD2. After removal of 1 base from V and 5 bases from J, the junction contained 2 bases not matched to a gene. Germline lookup yields CDR1 LNHNV and CDR2 YYDKDF (reference sequence). The length of the CDR3 is 16 residues. The CDR3: CATSRGGTSGRDEQYF. CDR3 sequence (DNA): TGTGCCACCAGCAGAGGGGGGACTAGCGGGAGGGACGAGCAGTACTTC. Filled out from reference TRBV15 and TRBJ2-7, the complete variable domain reads DAMVIQNPRYQVTQFGKPVTLSCSQTLNHNVMYWYQQKSSQAPKLLFHYYDKDFNNEADTPDNFQSRRPNTSFCFLDIRSPGLGDTAMYLCATSRGGTSGRDEQYFGPGTRLTVT.

The V gene is TRBV19, the J gene TRBJ2-2; TRBD2 matches 8 bases. The CDR3 loop spans 17 amino acids. V was pared by 6 bases and J by 4 bases, with 13 bases of the junction left unmatched. Per the germline V gene, CDR1 is LNHDA and CDR2 is SQIVND (reference sequence). The CDR3 protein is CASRNLAAGAFTGELFF. For the CDR3, the DNA is TGTGCCAGTAGAAATCTAGCAGCGGGGGCATTCACCGGGGAGCTGTTTTTT.

The chain employs TRBV5-1 and TRBJ2-1; TRBD2 might be the D (6 bases). Trimming left V 4 bases short and J 4 bases short, with 12 bases between. CDR3 length equals 14 residues. The germline CDR1 and CDR2 sequences are SGHRS and YFSETQ. The CDR3 region is CASSLEGNYNEQFF. In nucleotides, the CDR3 is TGCGCCAGCAGCCTGGAGGGGAATTACAATGAGCAGTTCTTC.

The V call is TRBV12-3 or TRBV12-4, the J call TRBJ2-7; 8 nucleotides align to TRBD1. The CDR3 extends over 12 amino acids. The junction had 4 bases not matched to a gene; V was cut back by 6 bases and J by 6 bases. CDR3 sequence (DNA): TGTGCCAGCAGATACGGACAGGGCGAGCAGTACTTC. Amino acid sequence: CASRYGQGEQYF.

This sequence joins TRBV13 and TRBJ1-1, with 7 bases lining up with TRBD1. The V gene end was trimmed by 5 bases and the J gene end by 4 bases; junction bases not matched to a gene: 16. Germline lookup yields CDR1 PRHDT and CDR2 FYEKMQ (reference sequence). The length of the CDR3 is 17 residues. CDR3 nucleotide sequence: TGTGCCAGCAGCCTGGCCCATAGACGACAGGGCGGCACTGAAGCTTTCTTT. Protein product: CASSLAHRRQGGTEAFF.

This chain uses TRBV7-6 with TRBJ2-5; D ambiguous. Trimming stripped 5 bases from V and 3 bases from J, with 4 bases between. The CDR3 runs to 11 residues. Germline V CDR1 and CDR2: SGHVS, FNYEAQ. The CDR3 here is CASSLKETQYF. The CDR3 nucleotides read TGTGCCAGCAGCCTAAAAGAGACCCAGTACTTC.

The V call is TRBV5-1, the J call TRBJ2-1; the match to TRBD1 covers 12 bases. J gave up 9 bases and V 2 bases, and 9 bases lay outside the gene matches. This CDR3 has 16 amino acids. Germline loops: CDR1 SGHRS, CDR2 YFSETQ. The CDR3 is CASSLSGTGGQFEQFF. The CDR3 DNA reads TGCGCCAGCAGCTTAAGTGGGACAGGGGGCCAGTTTGAGCAGTTCTTC.

CDR3 in amino acids: CASSGNSGSYEQYF. The CDR3 nucleotides read TGTGCCAGTAGTGGGAACAGCGGCTCCTACGAGCAGTACTTC. The chain recombines TRBV19 with TRBJ2-7, with a weak D call TRBD2 (5 bases). The CDR3 is 14 residues long. Trimming cost V 5 bases and J 0 bases, with 11 bases left between them. Germline values: CDR1 LNHDA, CDR2 SQIVND (reference sequence).

The rearrangement uses TRBV5-1 and TRBJ2-4, with 8 bases matching TRBD1. Germline trimming cut 2 bases from V and 3 bases from J; bases unmatched to any gene: 7. The CDR3 length is 16 residues. Germline CDR1 is SGHRS and CDR2 is YFSETQ. The CDR3 reads CASSFTGGSDKNIQYF. CDR3 bases: TGCGCCAGCAGCTTCACAGGGGGGAGTGACAAAAACATTCAGTACTTC.

The chain links TRBV5-1 to TRBJ1-2; a weak D match, TRBD1 (6 bases). CDR3 size: 13 residues. V lost 4 bases, J lost 4 bases, and 11 bases lay in between. Germline V lookup: CDR1 SGHRS, CDR2 YFSETQ. CDR3 sequence (DNA): TGCGCCAGCAGCCCGGACAGCCCCTATGGCTACACCTTC. This sequence encodes CASSPDSPYGYTF.

V and J are TRBV27 and TRBJ2-6, with 8 bases identical to TRBD1. J lost 4 bases, V lost 6 bases, and 8 bases had no gene match. Germline V gene sequence: CDR1 MNHEY, CDR2 SMNVEV (reference sequence). CDR3 length equals 16 residues. The CDR3, as DNA: TGTGCCAGCAGCTTACGGACAGGGAACGGGGCCAACGTCCTGACTTTC. Protein sequence: CASSLRTGNGANVLTF.

The chain is built from TRBV30 and TRBJ1-1, with D uncertain. This CDR3 comprises 14 residues. With 0 bases removed from V and 3 bases from J, the gap between germline ends came to 11 bases. Germline CDR1 and CDR2: GTSNPN and SVGIG (reference sequence). The CDR3 region is CAWSVTGEDTEAFF. The DNA for the CDR3 is TGTGCCTGGAGTGTGACCGGGGAGGACACTGAAGCTTTCTTT.